The rows below give T cell receptor beta chains drawn from one sample of a study of tumor and adjacent non-tumor tissue in lung cancer. TCRdb re-called the multiplex PCR reads with MiXCR, one entry per CDR3 protein. The data contain some 97,000 distinct CDR3 sequences, 65% of them seen just once; the ten biggest clones take up approximately 19%. Sequencing was carried out using distant non-tumor lung tissue. These receptor sequences come from a man under 40 with non-small cell lung cancer. Each CDR3 is given with its conserved first and last residue. Each record gives: CDR3 protein, clone size, V gene, J gene. A clone size is listed for some rows: how often the clone was seen (once, few, many), or a class if it is expanded.

CASSLRRGATNTQYF	-	TRBV11-2	TRBJ2-3
CSARDTIGNLDGYTF	-	TRBV20-1	TRBJ1-2
CTSRSPGHMNTEAVF	-	TRBV1	TRBJ1-1
CSEIGASGGKEQFF	once	TRBV20-1	TRBJ2-1
CASSMTGHTGELFF	-	TRBV11-2	TRBJ2-2
CASSYGESSTDAQYF	-	TRBV6-2/TRBV6-3	TRBJ2-3
CASSLDSGANVLTF	many	TRBV12-3/TRBV12-4	TRBJ2-6
CASSLDGGVGTQYF	once	TRBV5-6	TRBJ2-3
CASSLNIRAGGADGYTF	-	TRBV5-5	TRBJ1-2
CASSQSGGGQPQHF	-	TRBV19	TRBJ1-5
CASSQDGQRGDEQYF	once	TRBV4-1	TRBJ2-7
CASSQESLRAGTGELLF	-	TRBV4-2	TRBJ2-2
CASSSGDGGYEQYF	-	TRBV11-2	TRBJ2-7
CASSPQPGTQYF	-	TRBV7-2	TRBJ2-5
CCARSRGGYEQYF	once	TRBV20-1	TRBJ2-7
CASGPWTGHYNGQFF	-	TRBV11-2	TRBJ2-1
CASSWMGSETQYF	-	TRBV11-2	TRBJ2-5
CASSSRQGSGYTF	many	TRBV6-2/TRBV6-3	TRBJ1-2
CSVAGGSTEAFF	few	TRBV29-1	TRBJ1-1
CASSSWTGDTGGLVF	-	TRBV6-5	TRBJ2-2
CATSDSATDTQYF	-	TRBV24-1	TRBJ2-3
CASSLEESGGTYKQYF	-	TRBV11-2	TRBJ2-7
CASTGLAGGDEQFF	many	TRBV5-8	TRBJ2-1
CASSFHTNNEQFF	-	TRBV11-2	TRBJ2-1
CASSLTGNTEAFF	medium-sized	TRBV6-1	TRBJ1-1
CVSSLAPQGAGNTIHF	-	TRBV6-6	TRBJ1-3
CSATSGRLYEQYF	few	TRBV29-1	TRBJ2-7
CSATQGSGYTF	-	TRBV20-1	TRBJ1-2
CASSQDEYRANYGYTF	many	TRBV4-1	TRBJ1-2
CSVVFVLEGFDEAFF	-	TRBV29-1	TRBJ1-1
CASSQEPPGADGSTGELFF	many	TRBV4-2	TRBJ2-2
CACSQGAREKLFF	-	TRBV14	TRBJ1-4
CASSIVPNGADTQYF	-	TRBV11-2	TRBJ2-3